These 3 T cell receptor beta chains came from one sample sequenced in a study of blood T cell repertoires in COVID-19. Libraries were prepared by immunoSEQ multiplex PCR; TCRdb keeps only in-frame clonotypes and omits some of them. The sample carries approximately 75,000 clones, around nine tenths recorded once. Material for sequencing was peripheral blood. Source of these receptors: a man older than 75 with COVID-19, enrolled during active disease.

The chain has TRBV5-6 and TRBJ2-2; maybe TRBD1 (6 bases). Trimming took off 5 bases at V and 6 bases at J, with 14 bases between the two ends. This CDR3 is 14 amino acids long. Germline CDR1 SGHDT, CDR2 YYEEEE. The CDR3 protein is CASRRGHSSGELFF. As DNA, the CDR3 is TGTGCCAGCAGGAGGGGACACTCTTCCGGGGAGCTGTTTTTT.

The genes are TRBV5-5 and TRBJ1-6, with TRBD1 matching over 7 bases. This CDR3 has 15 amino acids. Germline values: CDR1 SGHKS, CDR2 YYEKEE (reference sequence). The trim removed 0 bases at V and 7 bases at J, leaving 4 bases unmatched. CDR3 sequence (DNA): TGTGCCAGCAGCTTGGACGGGACAGAGAATTCACCCCTCCACTTT. Translation gives CASSLDGTENSPLHF.

The V gene is TRBV18, the J gene TRBJ2-7; D is possibly TRBD1 (7 bases). CDR3 size: 14 residues. Trimming removed 3 bases from V and 3 bases from J, with 12 bases in between. Germline values: CDR1 KGHSH, CDR2 LQKENI. CDR3 region: CASSPRGQSYEQYF. The CDR3 DNA is TGTGCCAGCTCACCGCGGGGACAGAGCTACGAGCAGTACTTC.